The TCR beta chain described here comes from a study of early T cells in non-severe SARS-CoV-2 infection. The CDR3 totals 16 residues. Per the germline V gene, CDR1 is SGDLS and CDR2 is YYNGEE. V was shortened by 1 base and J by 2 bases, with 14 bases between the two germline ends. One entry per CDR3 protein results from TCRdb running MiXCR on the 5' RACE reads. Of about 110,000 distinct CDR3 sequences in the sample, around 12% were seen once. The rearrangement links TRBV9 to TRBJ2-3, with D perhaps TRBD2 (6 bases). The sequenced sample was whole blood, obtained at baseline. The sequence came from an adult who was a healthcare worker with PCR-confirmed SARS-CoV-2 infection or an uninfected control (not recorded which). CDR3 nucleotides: TGTGCCAGCAGCGTATCCGTGGGACTCACCACAGATACGCAGTATTTT. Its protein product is CASSVSVGLTTDTQYF.